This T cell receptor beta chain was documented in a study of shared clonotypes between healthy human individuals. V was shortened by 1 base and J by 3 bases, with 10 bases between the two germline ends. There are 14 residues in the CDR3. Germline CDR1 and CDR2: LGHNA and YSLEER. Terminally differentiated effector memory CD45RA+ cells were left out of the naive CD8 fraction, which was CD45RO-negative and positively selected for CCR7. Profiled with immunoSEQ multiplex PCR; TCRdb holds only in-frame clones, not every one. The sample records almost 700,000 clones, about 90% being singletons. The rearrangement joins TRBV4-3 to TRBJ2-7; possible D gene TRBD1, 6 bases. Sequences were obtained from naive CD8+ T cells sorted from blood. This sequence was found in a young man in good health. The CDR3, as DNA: TGCGCCAGCAGCCAAGTAGGGGGAGACTACGAGCAGTACTTC. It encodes CASSQVGGDYEQYF.